These 8 T cell receptor beta chains were sequenced from one sample in a study of T cell repertoires in cytomegalovirus infection (dated by TCRdb to between 2018 and 2020). No antigen has been identified for these receptors. The treatment or condition label here, explained by the study, means: in vitro stimulation with specific CMV peptide epitopes to enrich CMV-specific T cells. TCRdb records Illumina HiSeq 1500 as the sequencer. The raw public data were reprocessed by TCRdb itself: fastp quality trimming at Q25, MiXCR clonotype calling, in-frame beta chains only. CDR3 protein duplicates are merged, each entry listing the most common genes and DNA. Here the sample has around 69,000 distinct CDR3 sequences; roughly 20% occur a single time. Roughly two thirds of the sample belongs to the ten largest clones. Sequenced material: CD8+ T cells from cultured PBMCs, taken from culture after CMV antigen stimulation. All receptors derive from a human donor in good health (CMV status not recorded). Some clones in this sample may be carry-over from other donors' samples.

This clonotype was observed a few times. The rearrangement uses TRBV7-2 and TRBJ1-1, with 8 bases that match TRBD1. This CDR3 has 13 residues. J lost 6 bases, V lost 5 bases, and 5 bases had no gene match. CDR1 SGHTA and CDR2 FQGNSA come from the germline V gene. CDR3: CASSLGTGAEAFF. The CDR3 DNA follows: TGTGCCAGCAGCCTGGGGACAGGCGCTGAAGCTTTCTTT.

V gene TRBV4-3 combines with J gene TRBJ1-2, with D possibly being TRBD1 (6 bases). V lost 0 bases to trimming and J lost 4 bases, with 9 bases between them. The germline gives CDR1 LGHNA, CDR2 YSLEER. This CDR3 comprises 14 residues. CDR3 in DNA: TGCGCCAGCAGCCAAGATCGGACAGTCTATGGCTACACCTTC. This gives the protein CASSQDRTVYGYTF.

In this sample, this clonotype turned up many times. This chain joins TRBV19 and TRBJ1-5; D may be TRBD1 (6 bases). This CDR3 spans 18 amino acids. V dropped 4 bases and J dropped 0 bases, with 19 bases sitting between them. The V gene's germline CDR1 is LNHDA and CDR2 SQIVND (reference sequence). CDR3 nucleotides: TGTGCCAGTAGTACAATGGACAGAGCCCTTTATAGCAATCAGCCCCAGCATTTT. As protein: CASSTMDRALYSNQPQHF.

J is TRBJ1-1 and V is TRBV12-3 or TRBV12-4; 10 positions match TRBD1. V was clipped by 0 bases and J by 6 bases; unmatched bases: 4. This CDR3 region has 15 residues. The CDR3 region has the DNA TGTGCCAGCAGTTTAGCGGGACAGGGGTGGTCTGAAGCTTTCTTT. Translating it yields CASSLAGQGWSEAFF.

This clonotype was detected only a few times. The rearrangement links TRBV5-8 to TRBJ1-2; no firm D call. Looked up from germline, CDR1 is SGHTS and CDR2 is YDEGEE. Between the trimmed V and J ends, which lost 0 bases and 4 bases, there was a span of 10 bases. This CDR3 spans 14 amino acids. CDR3 amino acids: CASSLERVAYGYTF. The CDR3 coding sequence is TGTGCCAGCAGCTTGGAAAGGGTGGCCTATGGCTACACCTTC.

The V call is TRBV6-2 or TRBV6-3, the J call TRBJ1-1, with 9 bases lining up with TRBD1. The CDR3 covers 13 residues. The J segment lost 5 bases and the V segment lost 6 bases, leaving 4 bases of the junction unmatched. Looked up from germline, CDR1 is MNHEY and CDR2 is SVGEGT. CDR3 in DNA: TGTGCCAGCAGGGGACAGGGTTGGACTGAAGCTTTCTTT. It is translated as CASRGQGWTEAFF.

Worth noting for this clonotype: At one boundary the junction diverges from the germline segment, which might be a read error. V usage is TRBV5-5 and J usage is TRBJ2-3, with TRBD2 matching over 8 bases. The CDR3 runs to 12 residues. CDR1 and CDR2 (germline): SGHKS, YYEKEE (reference sequence). The CDR3 protein is CASSLGVERGMF. The CDR3 DNA follows: TGTGCCAGCAGCTTGGGCGTTGAGCGGGGGATGTTT.

In its sample, this clonotype was seen a few times. The rearrangement links TRBV6-1 to TRBJ2-3; D remains ambiguous. The CDR3 extends over 14 amino acids. The germline gives CDR1 MNHNS, CDR2 SASEGT. V gave up 7 bases and J gave up 2 bases, with 13 bases separating them. Written as DNA, the CDR3 is TGTGCCAGCAAAACGAGTCAAGCCACAGATACGCAGTATTTT. Protein sequence: CASKTSQATDTQYF.